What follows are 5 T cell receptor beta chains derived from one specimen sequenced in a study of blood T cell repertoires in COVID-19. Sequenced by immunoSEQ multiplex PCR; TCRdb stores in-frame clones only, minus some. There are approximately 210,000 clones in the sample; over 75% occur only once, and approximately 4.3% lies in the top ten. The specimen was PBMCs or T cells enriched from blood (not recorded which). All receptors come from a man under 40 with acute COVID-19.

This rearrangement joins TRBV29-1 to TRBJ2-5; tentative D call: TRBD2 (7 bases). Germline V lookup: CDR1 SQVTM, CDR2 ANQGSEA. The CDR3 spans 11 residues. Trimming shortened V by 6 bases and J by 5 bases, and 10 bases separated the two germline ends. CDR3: CSVGGGETQYF. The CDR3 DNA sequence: TGCAGCGTGGGAGGGGGGGAGACCCAGTACTTC. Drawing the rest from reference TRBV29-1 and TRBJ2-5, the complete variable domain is SAVISQKPSRDICQRGTSLTIQCQVDSQVTMMFWYRQQPGQSLTLIATANQGSEATYESGFVIDKFPISRPNLTFSTLTVSNMSPEDSSIYLCSVGGGETQYFGPGTRLLVL.

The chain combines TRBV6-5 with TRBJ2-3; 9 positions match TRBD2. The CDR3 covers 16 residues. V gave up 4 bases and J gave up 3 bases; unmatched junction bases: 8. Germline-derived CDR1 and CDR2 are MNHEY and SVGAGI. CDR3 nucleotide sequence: TGTGCCAGCAGTTTTAGCGGGGGCCCGCGGACAGATACGCAGTATTTT. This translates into CASSFSGGPRTDTQYF.

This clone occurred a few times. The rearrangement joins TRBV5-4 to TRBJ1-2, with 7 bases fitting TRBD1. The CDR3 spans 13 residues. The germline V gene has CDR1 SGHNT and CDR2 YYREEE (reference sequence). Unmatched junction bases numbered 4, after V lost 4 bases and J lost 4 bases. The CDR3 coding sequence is TGTGCCAGCAGCCTCCGACAGGGCTATGGCTACACCTTC. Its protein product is CASSLRQGYGYTF.

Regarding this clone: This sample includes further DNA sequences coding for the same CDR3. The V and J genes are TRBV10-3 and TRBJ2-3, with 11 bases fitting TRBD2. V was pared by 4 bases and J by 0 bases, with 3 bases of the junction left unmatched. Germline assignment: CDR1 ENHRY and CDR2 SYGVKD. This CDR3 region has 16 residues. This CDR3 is CAISGTSGPSTDTQYF. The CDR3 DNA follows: TGTGCCATCAGTGGGACTAGCGGGCCTAGCACAGATACGCAGTATTTT.

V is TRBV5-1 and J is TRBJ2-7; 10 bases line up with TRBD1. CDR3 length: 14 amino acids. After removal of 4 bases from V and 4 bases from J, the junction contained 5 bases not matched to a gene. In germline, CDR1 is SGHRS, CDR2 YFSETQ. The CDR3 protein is CASSQTGGFYEQYF. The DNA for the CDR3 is TGCGCCAGCAGCCAGACAGGGGGCTTTTACGAGCAGTACTTC.